What follows is one T cell receptor beta chain and its context. This entry is derived from a study of blood T cell repertoires in COVID-19. Study as a whole: The study drew acute and convalescent COVID-19 samples from the United States, Italy and Spain.

Authors' analysis steps: Estimated nucleated cell counts came from reference gene primer amplification. TCRdb keeps only in-frame clones here, not all; method: immunoSEQ multiplex PCR. D and trimming come from the DNA, and the V and J calls and clone size come from that table. The sample holds about 200,000 clones, around 82% seen once. V lost 4 bases and J lost 2, with 15 bases in between. CDR3 length equals 16 residues. Looked up from germline, CDR1 is SGHVS and CDR2 is FQNEAQ. The material sequenced was peripheral blood. The sequence was obtained from a woman in her 70s with acute or convalescent COVID-19. The chain uses TRBV7-8 and TRBJ1-5; the D is unclear. CDR3 DNA sequence: TGTGCCAGCAGCTCGCTCGGGGAGGGCGGCAATCAGCCCCAGCATTTT. Its protein is CASSSLGEGGNQPQHF.